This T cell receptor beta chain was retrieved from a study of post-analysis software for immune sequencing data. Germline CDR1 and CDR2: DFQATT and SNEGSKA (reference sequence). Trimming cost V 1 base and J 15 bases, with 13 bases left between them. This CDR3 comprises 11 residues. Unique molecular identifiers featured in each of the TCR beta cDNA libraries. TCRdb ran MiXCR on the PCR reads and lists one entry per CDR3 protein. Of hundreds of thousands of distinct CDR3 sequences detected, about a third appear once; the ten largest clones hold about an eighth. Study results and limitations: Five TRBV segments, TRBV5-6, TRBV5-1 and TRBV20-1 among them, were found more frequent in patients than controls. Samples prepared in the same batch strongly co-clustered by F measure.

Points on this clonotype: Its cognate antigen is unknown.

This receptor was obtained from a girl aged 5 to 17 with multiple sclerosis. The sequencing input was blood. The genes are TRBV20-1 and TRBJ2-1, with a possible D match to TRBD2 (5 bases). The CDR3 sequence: CSARVDTRRFF. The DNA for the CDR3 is TGCAGTGCTAGAGTCGATACTAGACGGTTCTTC.